Given below is one T cell receptor beta chain in context. Assay used: immunoSEQ multiplex PCR; TCRdb lists only in-frame clones, some missing. The profile shows about 34,000 clones, roughly 90% of them singletons. This sample was included in a study of T cell changes during pregnancy in multiple sclerosis. This CDR3 comprises 15 residues. The J segment lost 8 bases and the V segment lost 3 bases, leaving 6 bases of the junction unmatched. CDR1 and CDR2 from the germline V gene are SGHTA and FQGTGA. This receptor was obtained from a female donor with multiple sclerosis, enrolled in a pregnancy study. This chain uses TRBV7-3 with TRBJ2-1, with 11 bases identical to TRBD2. This specimen was CD8+ T cells from peripheral blood mononuclear cells, taken in the third trimester of pregnancy. The CDR3 bases are TGTGCCAGCAGCTTGACTAGCGGGGAGTCAGATGAGCAGTTCTTC. Protein sequence: CASSLTSGESDEQFF. The complete variable domain, with remaining parts taken from reference TRBV7-3 and TRBJ2-1, reads GAGVSQTPSNKVTEKGKYVELRCDPISGHTALYWYRQSLGQGPEFLIYFQGTGAADDSGLPNDRFFAVRPEGSVSTLKIQRTERGDSAVYLCASSLTSGESDEQFFGPGTRLTVL.